The 32 T cell receptor beta chains reported below all come from one sample, sequenced in a study of Ad26.COV2.S vaccination and SARS-CoV-2 variants. Sample treatment: over 15 received Ad26.COV2.S at low or high dose, single or two shots; 5 received placebo; per-sample allocation not given. Each sample was drawn 63 days after the first injection (of vaccine or placebo). The assay was immunoSEQ multiplex PCR, and TCRdb's table has in-frame clones only and misses some. Altogether some 340,000 clones are present, 86% being singletons, with the ten largest covering around 2%. Sample: peripheral blood, taken in a trial of Ad26.COV2.S vaccine versus placebo. These receptors originate from a person between 18 and 65 years old who received the Ad26.COV2.S COVID-19 vaccine or a placebo.

V gene TRBV12-3 or TRBV12-4 combines with J gene TRBJ1-2, with D unclear. Between the trimmed V and J ends, which lost 1 base and 10 bases, there was a span of 7 bases. The CDR3 is made up of 11 amino acids. DNA for the CDR3: TGTGCCAGCAGTTTAGGAGGGTCCTACACCTTC. Its translation: CASSLGGSYTF.

The chain uses TRBV30 and TRBJ2-5; 11 bases align to TRBD2. Germline lookup yields CDR1 GTSNPN and CDR2 SVGIG (reference sequence). V lost 0 bases and J lost 1; bases outside the gene matches: 1. The CDR3 covers 15 residues. The CDR3, as DNA: TGTGCCTGGAGTGTAACTAGCGGGGGCCAAGAGACCCAGTACTTC. It is translated as CAWSVTSGGQETQYF. Together with reference TRBV30 and TRBJ2-5, the CDR3 gives the full variable domain: SQTIHQWPATLVQPVGSPLSLECTVEGTSNPNLYWYRQAAGRGLQLLFYSVGIGQISSEVPQNLSASRPQDRQFILSSKKLLLSDSGFYLCAWSVTSGGQETQYFGPGTRLLVL.

A note on this clone: Other DNA sequences in this sample translate to the same CDR3. The chain has TRBV11-3 and TRBJ2-3; D is ambiguous. Trimming removed 1 base at V and 1 base at J, with 3 bases between. CDR3 size: 13 residues. Germline V gives CDR1 SGHNT, CDR2 YENEEA. The DNA for the CDR3 is TGTGCCAGCAGCTTAGGGGGCACAGATACGCAGTATTTT. This encodes CASSLGGTDTQYF.

This rearrangement joins TRBV6-5 to TRBJ2-3, with no clear D. Germline V CDR1 and CDR2: MNHEY, SVGAGI. With 5 bases removed from V and 3 bases from J, the gap between germline ends came to 15 bases. The CDR3 spans 15 residues. CDR3 coding DNA: TGTGCCAGCAGTCAAAGCGTTTTTAGTACAGATACGCAGTATTTT. Amino acid sequence: CASSQSVFSTDTQYF.

The chain joins TRBV11-2 to TRBJ1-1; 7 bases are shared with TRBD1. The CDR3 consists of 15 residues. Looked up from germline, CDR1 is SGHAT and CDR2 is FQNNGV. V was pared by 5 bases and J by 4 bases, with 10 bases of the junction left unmatched. CDR3 coding DNA: TGTGCCAGCAGCGTACGACAGGGTTGGGGCACTGAAGCTTTCTTT. Translating it yields CASSVRQGWGTEAFF.

The gene calls are TRBV5-1 and TRBJ1-1, with D perhaps TRBD1 (5 bases). V was pared by 4 bases and J by 1 base, with 20 bases between. This CDR3 is 17 amino acids long. Per germline, CDR1 SGHRS and CDR2 YFSETQ. CDR3 in DNA: TGCGCCAGCAGCCCCGTGGTGGGTCTTAGGGGGAACACTGAAGCTTTCTTT. Translating it yields CASSPVVGLRGNTEAFF. The variable domain in full, completed from reference TRBV5-1 and TRBJ1-1, reads KAGVTQTPRYLIKTRGQQVTLSCSPISGHRSVSWYQQTPGQGLQFLFEYFSETQRNKGNFPGRFSGRQFSNSRSEMNVSTLELGDSALYLCASSPVVGLRGNTEAFFGQGTRLTVV.

This clone was found once. V gene TRBV5-1 combines with J gene TRBJ1-1; no firm D call. The CDR3 totals 14 residues. CDR1 SGHRS and CDR2 YFSETQ come from the germline V gene. Trimming took off 2 bases at V and 0 bases at J, with 8 bases between the two ends. Here the CDR3 DNA reads TGCGCCAGCAGCTTCCGGGCGATGAACACTGAAGCTTTCTTT. It codes for CASSFRAMNTEAFF.

The chain carries TRBV30 and TRBJ1-2, with no clear D. Trimming shortened V by 2 bases and J by 4 bases, and 8 bases separated the two germline ends. The germline CDR1 and CDR2 sequences are GTSNPN and SVGIG (reference sequence). The CDR3 is made up of 12 amino acids. The CDR3 DNA sequence: TGTGCCTGGAGTAGAACTGCCTATGGCTACACCTTC. Protein sequence: CAWSRTAYGYTF.

This clone was detected only a few times. The genes are TRBV6-9 and TRBJ1-4; tentative D call: TRBD1 (6 bases). Trimming removed 3 bases at V and 5 bases at J, with 22 bases between. The CDR3 totals 18 residues. The germline gives CDR1 MNHGY, CDR2 SVAAGI. In DNA, the CDR3 is TGTGCCAGCAGTTACGGTTCAGGGGCTCTTAGGTTCAATGAAAAACTGTTTTTT. It encodes CASSYGSGALRFNEKLFF.

The chain couples TRBV7-2 to TRBJ1-5; TRBD1 might be the D (5 bases). The germline CDR1 and CDR2 sequences are SGHTA and FQGNSA. The CDR3 runs 15 residues. Trimming took off 4 bases at V and 0 bases at J, with 10 bases between the two ends. CDR3 in amino acids: CASSSTAYSNQPQHF. DNA for the CDR3: TGTGCCAGCAGCTCGACAGCATATAGCAATCAGCCCCAGCATTTT.

This clone has just a few counts. The chain couples TRBV19 to TRBJ1-2, with D hard to call. V gave up 11 bases and J gave up 4 bases, with 23 bases separating them. The CDR3 runs to 15 residues. Germline CDR1 and CDR2: LNHDA and SQIVND (reference sequence). The CDR3 nucleotides read TGTGCCTGCGCCAGGCCTACGGGTAGTGGCTATGGCTACACCTTC. Amino acids: CACARPTGSGYGYTF.

The rearrangement joins TRBV15 to TRBJ2-3; 7 bases are a match to TRBD2. CDR3 length equals 15 residues. V lost 3 bases, J lost 3 bases, and 6 bases stayed unmatched. The germline gives CDR1 LNHNV, CDR2 YYDKDF (reference sequence). The DNA of the CDR3 is TGTGCCACCAGCAGTCAACGGCGGGGGACAGATACGCAGTATTTT. It translates to CATSSQRRGTDTQYF.

V and J are TRBV7-9 and TRBJ1-1, with 9 bases lining up with TRBD1. This CDR3 has 14 amino acids. V lost 1 base and J lost 8; bases outside the gene matches: 5. Germline-derived CDR1 and CDR2 are SEHNR and FQNEAQ (reference sequence). The CDR3 DNA is TGTGCCAGCAGCTTAGAACAGGGGGCGATCGAAGCTTTCTTT. Protein product: CASSLEQGAIEAFF.

This rearrangement joins TRBV13 to TRBJ2-5; D is possibly TRBD1 or TRBD2 (5 bases each). Germline CDR1 reads PRHDT; CDR2 reads FYEKMQ (reference sequence). V was shortened by 2 bases and J by 5 bases, with 12 bases between the two germline ends. The CDR3 has 14 amino acids. The CDR3 nucleotides are TGTGCCAGCAGCTTACGGGGTAACAGGGAGACCCAGTACTTC. This gives the protein CASSLRGNRETQYF.

This rearrangement joins TRBV2 to TRBJ2-2, with TRBD2 as a possible D gene (5 bases). Per the germline V gene, CDR1 is SNHLY and CDR2 is FYNNEI. The CDR3 spans 14 residues. V lost 6 bases, J lost 2 bases, and 10 bases lay in between. CDR3 sequence (DNA): TGTGCCAGCAGAGCGGCAGAAAACACCGGGGAGCTGTTTTTT. This translates into CASRAAENTGELFF.

The gene calls are TRBV21-1 and TRBJ1-1; the table's D call, TRBD1, was not checked against the DNA. TRBV21-1 counts as a pseudogene. The CDR3 runs 17 residues. The CDR3 DNA is TGTGCCAGCAGCGGGAGAACAGGGGAGTTGGTGAACACTGAAGCTTTCTTT. Amino acid sequence: CASSGRTGELVNTEAFF.

J is TRBJ2-5 and V is TRBV6-2 or TRBV6-3, with D tentatively TRBD1 (5 bases). Germline CDR1 and CDR2: MNHEY and SVGEGT. Trimming pared 2 bases from V and 4 bases from J, leaving 8 bases between. The CDR3 is made up of 13 amino acids. The CDR3 DNA sequence: TGTGCCAGCAGTTACAAAAGGGGAGAGACCCAGTACTTC. It yields the protein CASSYKRGETQYF.

In its sample, this clone was seen many times. The chain couples TRBV5-6 to TRBJ1-6, with a weak D call TRBD1 (6 bases). Germline loops: CDR1 SGHDT, CDR2 YYEEEE. The V gene lost 4 bases and the J gene lost 10 bases, with 12 bases spanning the gap. CDR3 length equals 13 residues. The CDR3 spells CASSLDSDSPLHF. CDR3 DNA sequence: TGTGCCAGCAGCCTGGACAGCGACTCACCCCTCCACTTT.

This clone was counted only a few times. V is TRBV6-6 and J is TRBJ1-2; no firm D call. Germline assignment: CDR1 MNHNY and CDR2 SVGAGI (reference sequence). V lost 5 bases, J lost 4 bases, and 26 bases lay in between. The CDR3 spans 18 residues. The CDR3 here is CASSPFLRPRIGFYGYTF. Here the CDR3 DNA reads TGTGCCAGCAGTCCCTTTCTTCGGCCCAGAATCGGTTTCTATGGCTACACCTTC.

The CDR3 loop is CASSGGREGETQYF. Written as DNA, the CDR3 is TGTGCCAGCAGCGGAGGCAGGGAGGGGGAGACCCAGTACTTC. The chain has TRBV9 and TRBJ2-5, with 7 bases lining up with TRBD2. From germline, CDR1 is SGDLS and CDR2 YYNGEE. This CDR3 region has 14 residues. Losses at the gene ends were 3 bases for V and 5 bases for J; bases not matched to a gene: 7.

This clone was found a few times. This chain links TRBV19 with TRBJ1-5; 7 bases agree with TRBD1. Germline V gene sequence: CDR1 LNHDA, CDR2 SQIVND (reference sequence). The CDR3 consists of 13 residues. V lost 8 bases to trimming and J lost 7 bases; unmatched junction nucleotides: 8. The CDR3 coding sequence is TGTGCCAGTGAGGTAGGGGGCGACCAGCCCCAGCATTTT. This codes for CASEVGGDQPQHF. Combining the CDR3 with reference TRBV19 and TRBJ1-5 gives the whole variable domain DGGITQSPKYLFRKEGQNVTLSCEQNLNHDAMYWYRQDPGQGLRLIYYSQIVNDFQKGDIAEGYSVSREKKESFPLTVTSAQKNPTAFYLCASEVGGDQPQHFGDGTRLSIL.

The V call is TRBV6-5, the J call TRBJ2-3; TRBD2 agrees at 10 bases. The ends lost 0 bases at V and 14 bases at J; junction bases unmatched: 8. Germline CDR1 is MNHEY and CDR2 is SVGAGI. The CDR3 runs 14 residues. The CDR3 region has the DNA TGTGCCAGCAGTTACTCCAGGGCTAGCGGGGGTGCGTATTTT. Translation gives CASSYSRASGGAYF.

The chain joins TRBV6-5 to TRBJ1-2, with D perhaps TRBD1 (6 bases). The CDR3 consists of 15 residues. Trimming stripped 6 bases from V and 5 bases from J, with 19 bases between. CDR1 and CDR2 (germline): MNHEY, SVGAGI. The CDR3 DNA follows: TGTGCCAGCAGCGACCTAGTTACAGGGCTGTATGGCTACACCTTC. This translates into CASSDLVTGLYGYTF.

The chain is built from TRBV5-1 and TRBJ1-2; 8 bases are shared with TRBD1. CDR3 length: 16 amino acids. J gave up 0 bases and V 0 bases, and 4 bases lay outside the gene matches. Per germline, CDR1 SGHRS and CDR2 YFSETQ. The CDR3 loop is CASSLAQGVANYGYTF. Here the CDR3 DNA reads TGCGCCAGCAGCTTGGCACAGGGGGTAGCTAACTATGGCTACACCTTC. Using reference TRBV5-1 and TRBJ1-2 for the parts outside the CDR3, the full variable domain is KAGVTQTPRYLIKTRGQQVTLSCSPISGHRSVSWYQQTPGQGLQFLFEYFSETQRNKGNFPGRFSGRQFSNSRSEMNVSTLELGDSALYLCASSLAQGVANYGYTFGSGTRLTVV.

The genes are TRBV30 and TRBJ1-3, with TRBD1 matching over 10 bases. V shed 4 bases and J 6 bases; nucleotides not matched to a gene: 6. The CDR3 length is 14 residues. Germline V gene lookup returns CDR1 GTSNPN and CDR2 SVGIG (reference sequence). The CDR3 here is CAWTMTGGENTIYF. The CDR3, as DNA: TGTGCCTGGACCATGACAGGGGGCGAAAACACCATATATTTT.

The V gene is TRBV4-2, the J gene TRBJ1-2; D unclear. From germline, CDR1 is LGHNA and CDR2 YNFKEQ. CDR3 length equals 16 residues. Trimming pared 0 bases from V and 3 bases from J, leaving 14 bases between. CDR3 in amino acids: CASSQDLIGKDYGYTF. CDR3 bases: TGTGCCAGCAGCCAAGATCTGATAGGGAAGGACTATGGCTACACCTTC.

V is TRBV20-1 and J is TRBJ2-5, with D unresolved. Between the trimmed V and J ends, which lost 2 bases and 2 bases, there was a span of 0 bases. Per germline, CDR1 DFQATT and CDR2 SNEGSKA (reference sequence). This CDR3 is built from 10 residues. The CDR3: CSARQETQYF. CDR3 DNA sequence: TGCAGTGCTAGACAAGAGACCCAGTACTTC.

V gene TRBV7-3 combines with J gene TRBJ2-7; TRBD2 aligns across 8 bases. V dropped 4 bases and J dropped 4; count of bases not matched to a gene: 12. Germline-derived CDR1 and CDR2 are SGHTA and FQGTGA. This CDR3 comprises 16 residues. CDR3 sequence reads: CASSSPRVRGVYEQYF. The CDR3 coding sequence is TGTGCCAGCAGCTCGCCTCGGGTGCGGGGGGTATACGAGCAGTACTTC.

CDR3 amino acids: CASSLEGTGVRNYGYTF. DNA of the CDR3: TGCGCCAGCAGCTTGGAGGGCACAGGGGTTCGAAACTATGGCTACACCTTC. The chain employs TRBV5-1 and TRBJ1-2; TRBD1 aligns across 7 bases. Germline CDR1 reads SGHRS; CDR2 reads YFSETQ. CDR3 length: 17 residues. V lost 0 bases and J lost 2; bases outside the gene matches: 10.

The rearrangement links TRBV5-8 to TRBJ2-3, with a tentative D call TRBD2 (6 bases). Germline CDR1 is SGHTS and CDR2 is YDEGEE. V was shortened by 0 bases and J by 2 bases, with 16 bases between the two germline ends. The CDR3 is made up of 17 amino acids. The CDR3 region is CASSLVSSASVTDTQYF. The CDR3 DNA reads as TGTGCCAGCAGCTTGGTCTCTAGCGCTTCGGTCACAGATACGCAGTATTTT.

This clone was observed once. The chain couples TRBV18 to TRBJ2-7; D unresolved. Trimming shortened V by 0 bases and J by 2 bases, and 8 bases separated the two germline ends. CDR1 and CDR2 from the germline V gene are KGHSH and LQKENI. The CDR3 sequence is 14 residues long. CDR3 nucleotide sequence: TGTGCCAGCTCACCACCGGGCCGAGCCTACGAGCAGTACTTC. Translated: CASSPPGRAYEQYF. Full variable domain (remainder filled in from reference TRBV18 and TRBJ2-7): NAGVMQNPRHLVRRRGQEARLRCSPMKGHSHVYWYRQLPEEGLKFMVYLQKENIIDESGMPKERFSAEFPKEGPSILRIQQVVRGDSAAYFCASSPPGRAYEQYFGPGTRLTVT.

The chain recombines TRBV3-1 (or the pseudogene TRBV3-2) with TRBJ2-3, with 15 bases that match TRBD2. The trim removed 4 bases at V and 6 bases at J, leaving 14 bases unmatched. This CDR3 comprises 19 residues. Germline V gene data show CDR1 as LGHDT and CDR2 as YNNKEL (reference sequence). CDR3 coding DNA: TGTGCCAGCAGCCGAAAGGGGCCGGGACTAGCGGGGGGTATGGATACGCAGTATTTT. The encoded protein is CASSRKGPGLAGGMDTQYF.